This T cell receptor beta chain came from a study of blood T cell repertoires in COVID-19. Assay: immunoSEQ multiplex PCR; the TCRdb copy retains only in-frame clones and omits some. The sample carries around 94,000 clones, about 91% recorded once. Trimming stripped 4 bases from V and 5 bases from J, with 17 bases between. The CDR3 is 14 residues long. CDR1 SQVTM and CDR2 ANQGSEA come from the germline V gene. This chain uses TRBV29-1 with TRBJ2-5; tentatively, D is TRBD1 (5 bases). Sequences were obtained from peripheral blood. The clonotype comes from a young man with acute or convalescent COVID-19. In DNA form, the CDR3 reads TGCAGCGTTGTTACAGGTCTTCCAGCGGAGACCCAGTACTTC. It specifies CSVVTGLPAETQYF.